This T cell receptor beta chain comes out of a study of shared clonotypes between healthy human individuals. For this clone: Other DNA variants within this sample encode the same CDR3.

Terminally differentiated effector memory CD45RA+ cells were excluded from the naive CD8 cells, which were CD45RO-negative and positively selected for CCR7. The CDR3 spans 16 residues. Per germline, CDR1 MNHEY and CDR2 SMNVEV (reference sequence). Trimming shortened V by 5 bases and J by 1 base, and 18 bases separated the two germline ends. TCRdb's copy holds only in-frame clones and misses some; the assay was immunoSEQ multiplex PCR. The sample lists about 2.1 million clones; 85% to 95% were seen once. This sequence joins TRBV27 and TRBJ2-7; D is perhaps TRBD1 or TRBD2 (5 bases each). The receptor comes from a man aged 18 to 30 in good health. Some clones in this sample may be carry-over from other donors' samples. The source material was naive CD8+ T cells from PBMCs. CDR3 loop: CASSPSSGTVSYEQYF. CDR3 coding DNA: TGTGCCAGCAGTCCCTCTTCCGGGACGGTATCCTACGAGCAGTACTTC.